This T cell receptor beta chain emerged from a study of shared clonotypes between healthy human individuals. Study details: Aged between 18 and 49, the donors were a couple of women and a few men.

TCRdb's table, derived via immunoSEQ multiplex PCR, lists solely in-frame clones and lacks some. The sample lists fewer than 1.8 million clones, approximately 98.5% occurring once. The sequenced sample was naive CD4+ T cells sorted from blood. The subset here: CD45RA+ positively selected. The clonotype originates from a man aged 25 to 45 in good health.

This chain's CDR3 is CAISDRAGENYVGELFF. The CDR3 DNA sequence: TGTGCCATCAGTGACAGGGCAGGGGAGAATTATGTGGGGGAGCTGTTTTTT. The chain is built from TRBV10-3 and TRBJ2-2; perhaps TRBD1 as D (6 bases). Germline CDR1 is ENHRY and CDR2 is SYGVKD. The length of the CDR3 is 17 residues. Trimming took 3 bases from V and 8 from J, leaving 22 bases between them.